The rows below give T cell receptor beta chains drawn from one sample of a study of regulatory T cells in long-lasting Graves disease. From the multiplex PCR reads, TCRdb called clonotypes with MiXCR, one entry per CDR3 protein. The sample lists 400,000 to 500,000 distinct CDR3 sequences; about 15% were seen once. Another study also made use of these data, one on T cells in Graves' hyperthyroidism and ophthalmopathy.

The sequencing here drew on peripheral blood mononuclear cells (PBMCs), taken at new diagnosis, from a patient treated with antithyroid drugs. The receptors derive from a woman aged 50 to 65 with Graves disease. Both conserved end residues are part of each CDR3.

TRBJ1-3	TRBV5-1	CASSLTADAIQALWLEGEDTIYF
TRBJ2-3	TRBV7-9	CASSPPGLAGPSDTQYF
TRBJ1-2	TRBV19	CASSIAVEGSGYTF
TRBJ1-2	TRBV2	CASSNREGYGYAF
TRBJ2-1	TRBV7-3	CASSLAGTSGRATLYNEQFF
TRBJ1-5	TRBV5-1	CASSLGQGSHQPQHF
TRBJ2-2	TRBV2	CASNYGGNTGELFF
TRBJ2-3	TRBV20-1	CSAIAGSSTDTQYF
TRBJ1-2	TRBV28	CASRSGESYGYTF
TRBJ1-1	TRBV10-3	CAISESPGQDEAFF
TRBJ1-2	TRBV7-2	CASSLAVASYGYTF
TRBJ2-5	TRBV7-2	CASSHRLAGEETQYF
TRBJ1-2	TRBV18	CASSPLTRDPISNYGYTF
TRBJ1-6	TRBV7-8	CASSSERGLSSYNSPLHF
TRBJ2-1	TRBV9	CASGYELGNEQFF
TRBJ2-7	TRBV27	CASSLYRGSSYEQYF
TRBJ1-5	TRBV11-2	CASSLIGLGQPQHF
TRBJ1-4	TRBV12-3/TRBV12-4	CASSLRTIVNEKLFF
TRBJ2-5	TRBV2	CASSELAGATQYF
TRBJ2-1	TRBV6-1	CASSEAPRGAGEQFF
TRBJ2-7	TRBV11-1	CASSFRAGGPQYF
TRBJ1-6	TRBV12-3/TRBV12-4	CASSLDSLSYNSPLHF
TRBJ2-2	TRBV5-8	CASSPQYGTGELFF
TRBJ2-5	TRBV5-8	CASSPPGYGETQYF
TRBJ2-5	TRBV18	CASSPPSHQETQYF
TRBJ2-3	TRBV2	CASSERDSASTQYF
TRBJ2-7	TRBV12-3/TRBV12-4	CASTPDPRGMEQYF
TRBJ1-4	TRBV11-2	CASNPGTEGPYEKLFF
TRBJ2-1	TRBV10-1	CASSDRRASGIYEQFF
TRBJ2-7	TRBV6-1	CASRTSGRWSYEQYF
TRBJ2-1	TRBV28	CASSLPPGLAGTYNEQFF
TRBJ2-7	TRBV4-1	CASSQESVLWGEQYF